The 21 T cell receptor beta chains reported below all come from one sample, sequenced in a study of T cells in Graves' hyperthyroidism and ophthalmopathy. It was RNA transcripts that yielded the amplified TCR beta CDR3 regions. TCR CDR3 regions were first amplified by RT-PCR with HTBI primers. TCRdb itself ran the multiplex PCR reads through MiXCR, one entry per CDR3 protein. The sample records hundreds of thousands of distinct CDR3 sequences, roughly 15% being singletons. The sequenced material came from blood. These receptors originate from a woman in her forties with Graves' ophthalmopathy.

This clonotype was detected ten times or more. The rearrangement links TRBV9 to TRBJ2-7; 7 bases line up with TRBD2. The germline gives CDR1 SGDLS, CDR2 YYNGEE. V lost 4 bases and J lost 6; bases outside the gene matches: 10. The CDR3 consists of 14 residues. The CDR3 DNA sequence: TGTGCCAGCAGCCCATCCTGGGGCGGGGGCGAGCAGTACTTC. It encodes CASSPSWGGGEQYF.

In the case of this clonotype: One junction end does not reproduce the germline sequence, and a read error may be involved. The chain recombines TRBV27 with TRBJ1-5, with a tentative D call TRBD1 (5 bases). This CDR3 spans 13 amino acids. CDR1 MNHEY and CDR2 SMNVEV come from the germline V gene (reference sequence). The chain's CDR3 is CASRPGHNHPQHF. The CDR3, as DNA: TGTGCCAGTCGGCCAGGGCACAATCATCCCCAACATTTT.

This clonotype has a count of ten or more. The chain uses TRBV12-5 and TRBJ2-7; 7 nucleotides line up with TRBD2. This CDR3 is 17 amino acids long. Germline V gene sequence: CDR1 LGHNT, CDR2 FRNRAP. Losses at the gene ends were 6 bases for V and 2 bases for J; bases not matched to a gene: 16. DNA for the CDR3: TGTGCTAGTGGATCCACGGCGGCGGGGGACGGACCCTACGAGCAGTACTTC. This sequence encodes CASGSTAAGDGPYEQYF.

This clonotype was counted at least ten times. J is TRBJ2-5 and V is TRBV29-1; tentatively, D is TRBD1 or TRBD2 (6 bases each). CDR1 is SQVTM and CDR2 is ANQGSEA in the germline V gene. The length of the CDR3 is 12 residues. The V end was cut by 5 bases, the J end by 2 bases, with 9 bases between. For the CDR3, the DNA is TGCAGCGTTCCGGGGGCGCAAGAGACCCAGTACTTC. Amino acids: CSVPGAQETQYF.

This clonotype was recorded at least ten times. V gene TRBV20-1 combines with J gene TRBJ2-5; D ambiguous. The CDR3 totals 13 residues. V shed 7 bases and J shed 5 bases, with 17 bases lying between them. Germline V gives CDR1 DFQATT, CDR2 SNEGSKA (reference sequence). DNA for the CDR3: TGCAGTGTCACCGAGACCAGATTCGAGACCCAGTACTTC. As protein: CSVTETRFETQYF.

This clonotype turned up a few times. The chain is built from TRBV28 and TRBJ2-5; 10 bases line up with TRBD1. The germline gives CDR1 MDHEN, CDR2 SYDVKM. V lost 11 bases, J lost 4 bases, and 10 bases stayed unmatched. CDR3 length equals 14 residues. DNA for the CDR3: TGTGCCGGTAGAAGACAGGGGGCAAGAGAGACCCAGTACTTC. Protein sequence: CAGRRQGARETQYF. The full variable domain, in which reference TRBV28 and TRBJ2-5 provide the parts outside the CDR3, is DVKVTQSSRYLVKRTGEKVFLECVQDMDHENMFWYRQDPGLGLRLIYFSYDVKMKEKGDIPEGYSVSREKKERFSLILESASTNQTSMYLCAGRRQGARETQYFGPGTRLLVL.

The CDR3 nucleotides read TGTGCCACCAGTGACTCACAGGATTCCCCGAGTAACATTCAGTACTTC. Residues: CATSDSQDSPSNIQYF. The chain recombines TRBV24-1 with TRBJ2-4; possibly TRBD1 for D (5 bases). This CDR3 spans 16 amino acids. CDR1 and CDR2 from the germline V gene are KGHDR and SFDVKD. The V end lost 4 bases, the J end lost 7 bases, and 19 bases lay between the germline ends.

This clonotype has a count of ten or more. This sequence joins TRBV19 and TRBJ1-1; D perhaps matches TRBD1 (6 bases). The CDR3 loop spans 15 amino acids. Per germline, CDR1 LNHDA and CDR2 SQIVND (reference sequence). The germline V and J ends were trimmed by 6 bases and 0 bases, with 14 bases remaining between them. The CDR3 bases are TGTGCCAGTAGGGAACGGGACACAGTGAACACTGAAGCTTTCTTT. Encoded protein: CASRERDTVNTEAFF.

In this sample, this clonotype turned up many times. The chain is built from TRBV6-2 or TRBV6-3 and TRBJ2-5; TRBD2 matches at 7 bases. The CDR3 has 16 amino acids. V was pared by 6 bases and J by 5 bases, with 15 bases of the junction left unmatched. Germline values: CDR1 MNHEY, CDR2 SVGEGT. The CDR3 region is CASSRLTSPARETQYF. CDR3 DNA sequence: TGTGCCAGCAGCCGTTTGACTAGCCCAGCGAGGGAGACCCAGTACTTC.

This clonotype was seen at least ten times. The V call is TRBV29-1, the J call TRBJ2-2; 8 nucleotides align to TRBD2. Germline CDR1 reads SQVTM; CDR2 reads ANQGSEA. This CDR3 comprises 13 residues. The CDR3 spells CAARREDTGELFF. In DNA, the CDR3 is TGCGCCGCGAGGCGGGAGGACACCGGGGAGCTGTTTTTT.

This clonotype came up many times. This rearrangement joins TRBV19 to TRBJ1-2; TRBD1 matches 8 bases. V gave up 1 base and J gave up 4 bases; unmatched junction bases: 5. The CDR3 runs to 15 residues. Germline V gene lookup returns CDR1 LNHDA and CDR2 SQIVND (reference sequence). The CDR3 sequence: CASSIAGGKGYGYTF. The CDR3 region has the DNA TGTGCCAGTAGTATAGCAGGGGGCAAAGGCTATGGCTACACCTTC.

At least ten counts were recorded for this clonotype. CDR3 sequence (DNA): TGCGCCAGCAGCTTGGAGGGCGGCTCTGGAAACACCATATATTTT. It specifies CASSLEGGSGNTIYF. The V call is TRBV5-1, the J call TRBJ1-3; D remains ambiguous. CDR1 and CDR2 (germline): SGHRS, YFSETQ. This CDR3 is built from 15 residues. V lost 0 bases and J lost 0, with 7 bases in between. The full variable domain, its missing parts supplied by reference TRBV5-1 and TRBJ1-3, is KAGVTQTPRYLIKTRGQQVTLSCSPISGHRSVSWYQQTPGQGLQFLFEYFSETQRNKGNFPGRFSGRQFSNSRSEMNVSTLELGDSALYLCASSLEGGSGNTIYFGEGSWLTVV.

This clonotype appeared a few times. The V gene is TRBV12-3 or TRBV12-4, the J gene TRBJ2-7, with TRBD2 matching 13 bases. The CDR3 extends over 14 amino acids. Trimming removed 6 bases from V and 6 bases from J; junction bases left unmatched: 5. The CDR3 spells CASRGLAGSAEQYF. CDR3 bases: TGTGCCAGCAGGGGACTAGCGGGGTCCGCCGAGCAGTACTTC.

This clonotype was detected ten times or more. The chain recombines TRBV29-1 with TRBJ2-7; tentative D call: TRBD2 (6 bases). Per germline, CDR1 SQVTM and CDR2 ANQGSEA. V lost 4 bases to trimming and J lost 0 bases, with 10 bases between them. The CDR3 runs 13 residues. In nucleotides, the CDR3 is TGCAGCGTTGGTGGCGGGGTCTCCTACGAGCAGTACTTC. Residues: CSVGGGVSYEQYF.

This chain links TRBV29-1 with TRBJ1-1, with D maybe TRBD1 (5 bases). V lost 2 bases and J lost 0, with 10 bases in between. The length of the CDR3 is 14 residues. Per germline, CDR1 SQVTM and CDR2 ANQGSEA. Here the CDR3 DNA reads TGCAGCGTTGAATTGGGGGGGGTGAACACTGAAGCTTTCTTT. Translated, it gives CSVELGGVNTEAFF.

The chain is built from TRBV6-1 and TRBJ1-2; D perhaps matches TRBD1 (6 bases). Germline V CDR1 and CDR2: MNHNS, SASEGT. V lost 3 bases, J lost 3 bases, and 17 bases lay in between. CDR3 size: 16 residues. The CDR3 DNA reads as TGTGCCAGCAGTGAGGGGGGGCGGGCAGGTCACTATGGCTACACCTTC. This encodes CASSEGGRAGHYGYTF.

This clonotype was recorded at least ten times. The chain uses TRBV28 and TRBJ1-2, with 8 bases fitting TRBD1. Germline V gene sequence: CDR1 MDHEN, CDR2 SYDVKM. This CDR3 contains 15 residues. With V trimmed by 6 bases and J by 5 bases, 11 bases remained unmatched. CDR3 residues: CASSPGQGPGYGYTF. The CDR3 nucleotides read TGTGCCAGCAGCCCTGGACAGGGACCAGGGTATGGCTACACCTTC.

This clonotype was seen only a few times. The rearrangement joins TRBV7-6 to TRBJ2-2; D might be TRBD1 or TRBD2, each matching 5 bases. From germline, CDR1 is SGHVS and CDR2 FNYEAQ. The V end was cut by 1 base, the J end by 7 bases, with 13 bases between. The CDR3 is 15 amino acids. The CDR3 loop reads CASSLGGEGSGELFF. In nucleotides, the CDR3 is TGTGCCAGCAGCTTAGGAGGAGAGGGGAGCGGGGAGCTGTTTTTT.

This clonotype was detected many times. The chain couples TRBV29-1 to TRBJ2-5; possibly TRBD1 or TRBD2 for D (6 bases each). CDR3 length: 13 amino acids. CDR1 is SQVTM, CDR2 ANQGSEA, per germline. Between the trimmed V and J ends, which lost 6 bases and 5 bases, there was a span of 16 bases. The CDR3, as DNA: TGCAGCGTCGAAACGGGGGCCGGGGAGACCCAGTACTTC. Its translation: CSVETGAGETQYF.

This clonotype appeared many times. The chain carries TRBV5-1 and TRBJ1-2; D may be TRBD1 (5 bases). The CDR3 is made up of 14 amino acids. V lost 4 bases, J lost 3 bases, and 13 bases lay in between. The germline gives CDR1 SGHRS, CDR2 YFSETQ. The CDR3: CASSPTAVDYGYTF. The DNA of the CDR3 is TGCGCCAGCAGCCCGACAGCGGTTGACTATGGCTACACCTTC. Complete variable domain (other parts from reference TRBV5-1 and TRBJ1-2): KAGVTQTPRYLIKTRGQQVTLSCSPISGHRSVSWYQQTPGQGLQFLFEYFSETQRNKGNFPGRFSGRQFSNSRSEMNVSTLELGDSALYLCASSPTAVDYGYTFGSGTRLTVV.

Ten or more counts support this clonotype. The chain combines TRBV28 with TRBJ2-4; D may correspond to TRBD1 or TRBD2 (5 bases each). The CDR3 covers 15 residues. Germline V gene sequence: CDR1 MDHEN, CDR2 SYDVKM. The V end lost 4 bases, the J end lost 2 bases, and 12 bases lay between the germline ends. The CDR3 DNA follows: TGTGCCAGCAGTTGGGGGTCAGCCTCCAAAAACATTCAGTACTTC. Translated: CASSWGSASKNIQYF. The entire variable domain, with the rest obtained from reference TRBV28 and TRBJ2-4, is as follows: DVKVTQSSRYLVKRTGEKVFLECVQDMDHENMFWYRQDPGLGLRLIYFSYDVKMKEKGDIPEGYSVSREKKERFSLILESASTNQTSMYLCASSWGSASKNIQYFGAGTRLSVL.